Reported below is one TCR beta chain. Antigen specificity is unknown. At the DNA level, this CDR3 is encoded by other sequences in the same sample as well. CDR1 is MDHEN, CDR2 SYDVKM, per germline. V gave up 2 bases and J gave up 4 bases; unmatched junction bases: 3. The CDR3 contains 15 residues. The sample belongs to a study of Ad26.COV2.S vaccination and SARS-CoV-2 variants. About the study: Administration of Ad26.COV2.S was intramuscular, either once or twice 56 days apart. Points from the study as a whole: Vaccine recipients surpassed placebo recipients in spike-specific TCR breadth. Breadth and depth estimates from TCRs may understate total T cell responses.

Sample treatment: roughly 19 received Ad26.COV2.S at low or high dose, single or two shots; 5 received placebo; per-sample allocation not given. Day 63 following the first vaccine or placebo injection was when the samples were taken. Only in-frame clones appear in the TCRdb table, and some are missing; sequencing was by immunoSEQ multiplex PCR. This table has about 350,000 clones, around 88% appearing once. The sample in question was peripheral blood, obtained in a trial of Ad26.COV2.S vaccine versus placebo. The TCR originated in a person between 18 and 59 years old who received the Ad26.COV2.S COVID-19 vaccine or a placebo. The chain recombines TRBV28 with TRBJ2-1; 9 nucleotides line up with TRBD2. The CDR3 sequence is CASSLAGGGYNEQFF. The CDR3 bases are TGTGCCAGCAGTTTAGCGGGAGGGGGTTACAATGAGCAGTTCTTC.